This T cell receptor beta chain comes out of a study of cytomegalovirus exposure and HLA in healthy donors. Study-wide points: TRBV6-2, TRBV6-3 and some other V segments were excluded as indistinguishable. Among the sequence variants, a highly shared cluster was likely an artifact of sequencing.

V lost 2 bases and J lost 5; bases outside the gene matches: 6. This CDR3 has 16 residues. CDR1 and CDR2 from the germline V gene are SEHNR and FQNEAQ (reference sequence). About this clone: What it recognizes is unknown.

A multiplex PCR was run with 60 Vbeta primers and 13 Jbeta primers. The protocol was immunoSEQ multiplex PCR, while the TCRdb copy is restricted to in-frame clones and leaves out a portion. This sample yields 150,000 to 200,000 clones, of which around 86% are seen a single time; more than 0.75% belongs to the top ten. This sequence was found in a girl aged 2-10 years in good health and CMV-seropositive. The sequenced sample was PBMCs. This chain uses TRBV7-9 with TRBJ1-5; 10 bases match TRBD1. The CDR3 coding sequence is TGTGCCAGCAGCTTAACCGGGACAGGGGTTGATCAGCCCCAGCATTTT. Its translation: CASSLTGTGVDQPQHF.